This note documents a single T cell receptor beta chain sequence. Its matching antigen is unknown. CDR3 length: 14 residues. The V gene's germline CDR1 is SGDLS and CDR2 YYNGEE. Trimming removed 0 bases from V and 6 bases from J, with 7 bases in between. The data were obtained in a study of T cell responses to AZD1222 COVID-19 vaccine. The overall study: Second doses were pooled across both intervals (about 4 or about 12 weeks).

Study-wide findings and caveats: Reports say nearly half of spike-specific TCRs go after unmutated variant regions. Two AZD1222 doses significantly raised spike-specific TCR breadth and depth over controls. The peak T cell response came first, and repertoires were sampled only after it.

Clones were read by immunoSEQ multiplex PCR, and TCRdb kept only the in-frame ones, dropping some. The table records more than 140,000 clones, approximately 90% of them present only once. The TCR comes from an adult in good health. The sample here was peripheral blood, taken on day 0 of AZD1222 vaccination. The chain links TRBV9 to TRBJ1-6; D call uncertain. The DNA for the CDR3 is TGTGCCAGCAGCGTAGCTTATAGTAATTCACCCCTCCACTTT. This translates into CASSVAYSNSPLHF.